The rows below give T cell receptor beta chains drawn from one sample of a study of CD8+ T cells in alopecia areata. Generated by immunoSEQ multiplex PCR, the TCRdb table keeps only in-frame clones and is missing some. Altogether more than 200,000 clones are present, 43% being singletons, with the ten largest covering roughly 2.6%. Sequenced here: CD4+ T cells sorted from blood, sampled at roughly week 38, from a patient treated with tofacitinib. These receptor sequences come from a human donor with alopecia areata. CDR3s include the opening cysteine and the closing phenylalanine or tryptophan. A D gene is named only where the DNA matches it firmly. Expanded clones are given a class, and other clones once, few, many or no size at all.

size	D	J	V	CDR3	DNA
NA	NA	TRBJ2-7	TRBV10-3	CASSYGVGQYF	TGTGCCAGCAGTTACGGGGTCGGGCAGTACTTC
NA	NA	TRBJ2-7	TRBV5-1	CASSLHGTTYEQYF	TGCGCCAGCAGCTTGCACGGCACCACCTACGAGCAGTACTTC
few	NA	TRBJ2-7	TRBV30	CAWSEGFGAPYEQYF	TGTGCCTGGAGTGAGGGTTTCGGCGCACCCTACGAGCAGTACTTC
NA	TRBD1	TRBJ2-5	TRBV5-1	CASSLTGGQETQYF	TGCGCCAGCAGCTTGACAGGGGGTCAAGAGACCCAGTACTTC
few	TRBD2	TRBJ2-1	TRBV19	CASRLAGDLGEQFF	TGTGCCAGCAGACTAGCGGGAGACCTTGGTGAGCAGTTCTTC
NA	NA	TRBJ1-5	TRBV15	CATSLISNQPQHF	TGTGCCACCAGTTTGATTAGCAATCAGCCCCAGCATTTT
NA	TRBD2	TRBJ2-7	TRBV6-5	CASSAASGVTYEQYF	TGTGCCAGCAGTGCGGCTAGCGGAGTAACCTACGAGCAGTACTTC
few	TRBD1	TRBJ2-7	TRBV11-3	CASSSGQGASEQYF	TGTGCCAGCAGCTCCGGACAGGGGGCTTCCGAGCAGTACTTC
NA	TRBD2	TRBJ2-5	TRBV7-9	CASSNSGRRQETQYF	TGTGCCAGCAGCAATAGCGGGAGGCGGCAAGAGACCCAGTACTTC
NA	NA	TRBJ2-5	TRBV23-1	CASSVPCLETQYF	TGCGCCAGCAGTGTCCCCTGTCTGGAGACCCAGTACTTC
many	NA	TRBJ1-3	TRBV13	CASRQRASGNTIYF	TGTGCCAGCAGGCAGAGAGCGTCTGGAAACACCATATATTTT
few	NA	TRBJ2-1	TRBV5-1	CASSPRFGGEQFF	TGCGCCAGCAGCCCCCGCTTTGGGGGTGAGCAGTTCTTC
few	NA	TRBJ2-2	TRBV7-3	CASSRFSSTGELFF	TGTGCCAGCAGTCGGTTCAGCTCCACCGGGGAGCTGTTTTTT
NA	NA	TRBJ2-7	TRBV29-1	CSVDLGVEGDEQYF	TGCAGCGTTGATCTAGGGGTGGAGGGTGACGAGCAGTACTTC
NA	TRBD2	TRBJ2-7	TRBV28	CASSIPLAGLYEQYF	TGTGCCAGCAGTATCCCACTAGCGGGTCTCTACGAGCAGTACTTC
NA	NA	TRBJ2-7	TRBV30	CAWSGQILREEQYF	TGTGCCTGGAGTGGACAGATCTTACGGGAAGAGCAGTACTTC
NA	NA	TRBJ2-5	TRBV7-2	CASSLGGKGQETQYF	TGTGCCAGCAGCTTAGGGGGGAAGGGCCAAGAGACCCAGTACTTC
few	NA	TRBJ2-3	TRBV30	CAWSVQGGTQYF	TGTGCCTGGAGTGTACAGGGTGGTACGCAGTATTTT
few	NA	TRBJ2-1	TRBV28	CASSPGGRTNNEQFF	TGTGCCAGCAGTCCCGGTGGGCGTACTAACAATGAGCAGTTCTTC
NA	NA	TRBJ2-2	TRBV7-9	CASSPSMNTGELFF	TGTGCCAGCAGCCCGTCCATGAACACCGGGGAGCTGTTTTTT
NA	TRBD2	TRBJ2-1	TRBV4-1	CASSQGLAGFNEQFF	TGCGCCAGCAGCCAGGGGCTAGCGGGCTTCAATGAGCAGTTCTTC
few	NA	TRBJ2-6	TRBV14	CASSPRGGVGANVLTF	TGTGCCAGCAGCCCCAGAGGGGGGGTTGGGGCCAACGTCCTGACTTTC
once	TRBD2	TRBJ2-5	TRBV9	CASSTSGSAQETQYF	TGTGCCAGCAGCACTAGCGGGAGCGCGCAAGAGACCCAGTACTTC
NA	TRBD2	TRBJ2-1	TRBV5-1	CASSLLASSGSNEQFF	TGCGCCAGCAGCCTACTAGCGTCGTCGGGCAGCAATGAGCAGTTCTTC
few	NA	TRBJ2-5	TRBV6-1	CASSIGETQYF	TGTGCCAGCAGTATTGGGGAGACCCAGTACTTC
NA	TRBD2	TRBJ2-1	TRBV30	CAWNSRRTSGRSYNEQFF	TGTGCCTGGAATTCCCGGAGGACTAGCGGGAGATCCTACAATGAGCAGTTCTTC
few	TRBD2	TRBJ2-5	TRBV10-3	CAAGLAKETQYF	TGTGCTGCGGGACTAGCGAAAGAGACCCAGTACTTC
NA	TRBD1	TRBJ1-2	TRBV4-1	CASSQGDRGQDYGYTF	TGCGCCAGCAGCCAAGGCGACAGGGGGCAGGATTATGGCTACACCTTC